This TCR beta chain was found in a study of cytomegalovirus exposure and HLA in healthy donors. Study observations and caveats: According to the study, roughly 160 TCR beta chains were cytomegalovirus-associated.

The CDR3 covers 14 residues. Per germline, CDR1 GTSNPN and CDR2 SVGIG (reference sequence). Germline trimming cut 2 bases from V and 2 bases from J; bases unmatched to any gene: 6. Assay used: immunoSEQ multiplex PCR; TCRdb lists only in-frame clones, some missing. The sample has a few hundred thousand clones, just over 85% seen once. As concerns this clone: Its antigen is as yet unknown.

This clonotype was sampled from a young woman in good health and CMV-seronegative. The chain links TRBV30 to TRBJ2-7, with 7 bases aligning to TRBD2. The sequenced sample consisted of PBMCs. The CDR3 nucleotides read TGTGCCTGGAGTTTAAGTGGGAGGGCCTACGAGCAGTACTTC. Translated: CAWSLSGRAYEQYF. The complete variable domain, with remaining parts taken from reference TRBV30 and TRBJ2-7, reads SQTIHQWPATLVQPVGSPLSLECTVEGTSNPNLYWYRQAAGRGLQLLFYSVGIGQISSEVPQNLSASRPQDRQFILSSKKLLLSDSGFYLCAWSLSGRAYEQYFGPGTRLTVT.